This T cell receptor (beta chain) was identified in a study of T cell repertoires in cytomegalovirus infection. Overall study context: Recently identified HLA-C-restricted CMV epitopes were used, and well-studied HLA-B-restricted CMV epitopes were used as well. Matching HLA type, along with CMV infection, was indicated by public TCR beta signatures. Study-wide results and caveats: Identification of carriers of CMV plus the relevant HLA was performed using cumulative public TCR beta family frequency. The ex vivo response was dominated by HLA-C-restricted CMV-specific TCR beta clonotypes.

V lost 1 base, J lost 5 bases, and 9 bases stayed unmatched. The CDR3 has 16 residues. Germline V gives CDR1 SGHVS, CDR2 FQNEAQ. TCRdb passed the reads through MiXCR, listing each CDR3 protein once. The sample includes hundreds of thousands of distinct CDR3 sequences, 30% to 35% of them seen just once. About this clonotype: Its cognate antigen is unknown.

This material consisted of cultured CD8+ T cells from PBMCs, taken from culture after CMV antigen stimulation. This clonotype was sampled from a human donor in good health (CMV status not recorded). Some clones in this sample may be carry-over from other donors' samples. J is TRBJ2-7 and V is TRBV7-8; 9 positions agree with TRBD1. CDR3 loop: CASSLGRGQGSHEQYF. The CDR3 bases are TGTGCCAGCAGCTTAGGACGGGGACAGGGTTCCCACGAGCAGTACTTC.